One sample yielded the 5 T cell receptor beta chains listed below, sequenced in a study of cytomegalovirus exposure and HLA in healthy donors. The primer mix had 60 Vbeta and 13 Jbeta primers. Data came from immunoSEQ multiplex PCR; TCRdb stores just in-frame clones and leaves some out. The repertoire consists of over 45,000 clones, with approximately 80% occurring once and the leading ten covering about 1.5%. Sequencing was performed on PBMCs. All receptors derive from a female donor in good health and CMV-seronegative.

This chain links TRBV19 with TRBJ2-1; possible D gene TRBD1, 6 bases. The CDR3 has 13 amino acids. Germline V gives CDR1 LNHDA, CDR2 SQIVND (reference sequence). V was trimmed by 5 bases and J by 8 bases, leaving 13 bases between them. CDR3: CASSFRDIHEQFF. DNA for the CDR3: TGTGCCAGTAGTTTCCGGGACATTCATGAGCAGTTCTTC.

The chain uses TRBV28 and TRBJ1-1; D unresolved. Per the germline V gene, CDR1 is MDHEN and CDR2 is SYDVKM. The CDR3 consists of 13 residues. Trimming pared 7 bases from V and 0 bases from J, leaving 9 bases between. This CDR3 is CASTLRLNTEAFF. CDR3 in DNA: TGTGCCAGCACCCTGCGGCTGAACACTGAAGCTTTCTTT.

The chain couples TRBV7-9 to TRBJ2-7; 10 bases are shared with TRBD1. This CDR3 is 16 amino acids long. The junction had 9 bases not matched to a gene; V was cut back by 4 bases and J by 3 bases. Germline loops: CDR1 SEHNR, CDR2 FQNEAQ (reference sequence). The CDR3 sequence is CASSSLMRDRGYEQYF. DNA for the CDR3: TGTGCCAGCAGCTCCCTAATGCGGGACAGGGGCTACGAGCAGTACTTC.

The chain uses TRBV7-6 and TRBJ2-3; perhaps TRBD1 as D (6 bases). Trimming took off 7 bases at V and 2 bases at J, with 16 bases between the two ends. Germline V gives CDR1 SGHVS, CDR2 FNYEAQ. CDR3 size: 15 residues. The CDR3 DNA is TGTGCCAGCACCCAAGATGGGGGCATCACAGATACGCAGTATTTT. This codes for CASTQDGGITDTQYF. The full variable domain, in which reference TRBV7-6 and TRBJ2-3 provide the parts outside the CDR3, is GAGVSQSPRYKVTKRGQDVALRCDPISGHVSLYWYRQALGQGPEFLTYFNYEAQQDKSGLPNDRFSAERPEGSISTLTIQRTEQRDSAMYRCASTQDGGITDTQYFGPGTRLTVL.

The chain uses TRBV5-1 and TRBJ1-2; TRBD1 is a possible D gene (5 bases). V shed 0 bases and J shed 0 bases, with 9 bases lying between them. The V gene's germline CDR1 is SGHRS and CDR2 YFSETQ. CDR3 size: 15 residues. The CDR3 DNA sequence: TGCGCCAGCAGCTTGGGGGGCACAGCTAACTATGGCTACACCTTC. This codes for CASSLGGTANYGYTF.